These 18 T cell receptor beta chains share one sample of origin, sequenced in a study of beta chain features in type 1 diabetes. Whole-study results and caveats: For Type 1 diabetes patients, all four CD4+ subsets carried TCRB CDR3s that were moderately but significantly shorter.

Every isolated RNA sample was fully reverse transcribed, so sequencing captured expressed TCRB transcripts. Profiling relied on immunoSEQ multiplex PCR, and the TCRdb table lists in-frame clones only, not all of them. The repertoire holds 400,000 or so clones, with about 12% as singletons. The antigens for these receptors are not known. The sequenced material came from naive CD4+ T cells from blood. These receptors were taken from a woman aged 18 to 35 with type 1 diabetes.

J is TRBJ2-3 and V is TRBV18; D is perhaps TRBD1 (5 bases). V was trimmed by 6 bases and J by 6 bases, leaving 7 bases between them. This CDR3 spans 11 amino acids. The V gene's germline CDR1 is KGHSH and CDR2 LQKENI. The CDR3 loop reads CASSHRDTQYF. The CDR3 region has the DNA TGTGCCAGCTCCCACAGGGATACGCAGTATTTT.

V gene TRBV5-1 combines with J gene TRBJ2-5; D is unclear. Germline V gives CDR1 SGHRS, CDR2 YFSETQ. Deletions cut 4 bases from V and 5 bases from J, with 12 bases between. This CDR3 has 13 residues. This CDR3 reads CASSDGVVETQYF. The CDR3 bases are TGCGCCAGCAGCGACGGAGTGGTTGAGACCCAGTACTTC.

This clone was seen a handful of times. The V and J genes are TRBV5-1 and TRBJ2-5; possible D gene TRBD1, 5 bases. CDR1 SGHRS and CDR2 YFSETQ come from the germline V gene. This CDR3 is built from 11 residues. V dropped 6 bases and J dropped 3 bases, with 6 bases sitting between them. The CDR3: CASKGEETQYF. The CDR3 nucleotides are TGCGCCAGCAAAGGGGAAGAGACCCAGTACTTC.

About this clone itself: An end of the junction does not agree with germline; a read error may underlie this. The V call is TRBV7-8, the J call TRBJ2-3; 9 nucleotides line up with TRBD2. Germline CDR1 SGHVS, CDR2 FQNEAQ. CDR3 length equals 13 residues. The CDR3 here is CASIAGVTDTQYF. The CDR3 nucleotides are TGTGCGAGCATAGCGGGGGTCACAGATACGCAGTATTTT.

This chain uses TRBV30 with TRBJ1-1; D is unclear. The CDR3 runs to 14 residues. CDR1 is GTSNPN, CDR2 SVGIG, per germline (reference sequence). With 2 bases removed from V and 0 bases from J, the gap between germline ends came to 10 bases. The CDR3 DNA sequence: TGTGCCTGGAGTATAACAACTATGAACACTGAAGCTTTCTTT. It translates to CAWSITTMNTEAFF.

The J gene is TRBJ2-3, the V gene TRBV28, with 8 bases that match TRBD1. CDR1 is MDHEN, CDR2 SYDVKM, per germline. Trimming cost V 7 bases and J 4 bases; bases outside gene matches: 4. The CDR3 contains 13 residues. The CDR3 bases are TGTGCCAGCAAAACAGGGGGATCAGATACGCAGTATTTT. It is translated as CASKTGGSDTQYF.

The chain carries TRBV7-2 and TRBJ2-7, with a tentative D call TRBD2 (6 bases). Trimming stripped 1 base from V and 0 bases from J, with 10 bases between. There are 15 residues in the CDR3. In germline, CDR1 is SGHTA, CDR2 FQGNSA. Written as DNA, the CDR3 is TGTGCCAGCAGCTTAGATGCGGACTACTCCTACGAGCAGTACTTC. Translated: CASSLDADYSYEQYF.

This clone turned up a few times. The chain is built from TRBV7-8 and TRBJ2-7, with 7 positions matching TRBD1. CDR1 is SGHVS and CDR2 is FQNEAQ in the germline V gene. The CDR3 extends over 15 amino acids. V shed 5 bases, J shed 1 base, and the junction held 8 bases outside the gene matches. CDR3: CASSPGGQQSYEQYF. CDR3 in DNA: TGTGCCAGCAGCCCTGGGGGACAGCAGTCCTACGAGCAGTACTTC. Using reference TRBV7-8 and TRBJ2-7 for the parts outside the CDR3, the full variable domain is GAGVSQSPRYKVAKRGQDVALRCDPISGHVSLFWYQQALGQGPEFLTYFQNEAQLDKSGLPSDRFFAERPEGSVSTLKIQRTQQEDSAVYLCASSPGGQQSYEQYFGPGTRLTVT.

V usage is TRBV5-1 and J usage is TRBJ2-5; 8 bases fit TRBD1. Trimming at V came to 3 bases and at J to 5 bases, leaving 3 bases not matched to a gene. The CDR3 has 13 amino acids. CDR1 and CDR2 from the germline V gene are SGHRS and YFSETQ. CDR3 protein: CASSWTGRETQYF. In nucleotides, the CDR3 is TGCGCCAGCAGCTGGACAGGGAGGGAGACCCAGTACTTC.

This chain connects TRBV19 to TRBJ2-1, with TRBD2 matching 9 bases. V gave up 6 bases and J gave up 8 bases; unmatched junction bases: 5. Germline lookup yields CDR1 LNHDA and CDR2 SQIVND (reference sequence). The CDR3 has 13 amino acids. This CDR3 reads CASRASGIDEQFF. DNA of the CDR3: TGTGCCAGTAGGGCTAGCGGGATCGATGAGCAGTTCTTC.

In this sample, this clone turned up a few times. V gene TRBV7-9 combines with J gene TRBJ2-1; no definite D call. Deletions cut 5 bases from V and 8 bases from J, with 16 bases between. Germline V gene sequence: CDR1 SEHNR, CDR2 FQNEAQ (reference sequence). The CDR3 length is 14 residues. CDR3 protein: CASSLPTRTDEQFF. Written as DNA, the CDR3 is TGTGCCAGCAGCCTGCCGACTCGAACCGATGAGCAGTTCTTC.

V gene TRBV14 combines with J gene TRBJ1-1, with D tentatively TRBD1 (5 bases). Trimming shortened V by 5 bases and J by 1 base, and 11 bases separated the two germline ends. The CDR3 length is 14 residues. CDR1 is SGHDN and CDR2 is FVKESK in the germline V gene. The CDR3 here is CASSFLGGNTEAFF. The CDR3 nucleotides are TGTGCCAGCAGCTTCTTGGGGGGGAACACTGAAGCTTTCTTT.

This clone has more than one count but fewer than ten. The rearrangement links TRBV15 to TRBJ2-7; D uncertain. Germline V CDR1 and CDR2: LNHNV, YYDKDF (reference sequence). Trimming removed 0 bases at V and 3 bases at J, with 12 bases between. CDR3 length: 15 amino acids. The CDR3 sequence: CATSRELAVNYEQYF. Written as DNA, the CDR3 is TGTGCCACCAGCAGAGAATTGGCGGTTAACTACGAGCAGTACTTC.

This clone was seen a few times. The V gene is TRBV4-2, the J gene TRBJ1-2; no clear D. Germline CDR1 is LGHNA and CDR2 is YNFKEQ. Trimming shortened V by 4 bases and J by 7 bases, and 10 bases separated the two germline ends. This CDR3 region has 12 residues. In nucleotides, the CDR3 is TGTGCCAGCAGCCTAAGAGCGGCTGGCTACACCTTC. Residues: CASSLRAAGYTF.

The chain links TRBV5-4 to TRBJ2-1; 10 bases agree with TRBD2. V shed 1 base and J 6 bases; nucleotides not matched to a gene: 4. The CDR3 spans 15 residues. Germline CDR1 and CDR2: SGHNT and YYREEE (reference sequence). CDR3 region: CASSLMASGGNEQFF. DNA of the CDR3: TGTGCCAGCAGCTTGATGGCTAGCGGGGGCAATGAGCAGTTCTTC.

This clone appeared a few times. The V gene is TRBV9, the J gene TRBJ2-3; 12 nucleotides agree with TRBD2. The CDR3 runs to 17 residues. Trimming at V came to 7 bases and at J to 0 bases, leaving 9 bases not matched to a gene. The germline V gene encodes CDR1 SGDLS and CDR2 YYNGEE. Here the CDR3 reads CASGHGGLAGSTDTQYF. CDR3 in DNA: TGTGCCAGCGGTCATGGAGGACTAGCGGGGAGCACAGATACGCAGTATTTT.

The chain carries TRBV6-6 and TRBJ2-7, with 7 bases matching TRBD2. The CDR3 runs 14 residues. V lost 7 bases and J lost 6; bases outside the gene matches: 12. CDR1 and CDR2 (germline): MNHNY, SVGAGI (reference sequence). The CDR3 DNA sequence: TGTGCCAGCACCAACACCGGGAGGTTCAGCGAGCAGTACTTC. This encodes CASTNTGRFSEQYF.

The chain combines TRBV30 with TRBJ2-5, with 10 bases fitting TRBD2. TRBJ2-7 explains the end of the DNA better; the J call may be wrong. The germline gives CDR1 GTSNPN, CDR2 SVGIG (reference sequence). The CDR3 totals 16 residues. The CDR3, as DNA: TGTGCCTGGAGTGTACGGCGGCTAGCGGGAGACTACGAGCAGTACTTC. Its translation: CAWSVRRLAGDYEQYF.